A single sample gave rise to the 28 T cell receptor beta chains below, sequenced in a study of cytotoxic CD8 clonotypes in ibrutinib-treated CLL. Measured with immunoSEQ multiplex PCR; TCRdb has only the in-frame clones, and not every one. The sample lists around 330,000 clones, roughly 70% seen once, with around 6.3% in the top ten. Sequencing was performed on PBMCs, taken after 36 months of ibrutinib treatment. The source is a human donor with chronic lymphocytic leukemia.

This sequence joins TRBV7-9 and TRBJ1-6; 9 bases are shared with TRBD1. This CDR3 contains 16 residues. The germline CDR1 and CDR2 sequences are SEHNR and FQNEAQ (reference sequence). After removal of 4 bases from V and 11 bases from J, the junction contained 12 bases not matched to a gene. The CDR3 sequence is CASSSSGTGNLTPLHF. The CDR3 DNA is TGTGCCAGCAGCTCCTCCGGGACAGGGAATCTAACACCCCTCCACTTT.

This chain uses TRBV7-7 with TRBJ1-5, with no clear D. CDR1 and CDR2 (germline): SSHAT, FNYEAQ (reference sequence). This CDR3 region has 13 residues. V was pared by 3 bases and J by 3 bases, with 6 bases between. CDR3 sequence: CASSLSANQPQHF. Written as DNA, the CDR3 is TGTGCCAGCAGCTTGAGTGCCAATCAGCCCCAGCATTTT.

V usage is TRBV2 and J usage is TRBJ2-7; D remains unclear. The CDR3 has 13 residues. CDR1 is SNHLY, CDR2 FYNNEI, per germline. Trimming shortened V by 4 bases and J by 1 base, and 8 bases separated the two germline ends. The CDR3 sequence: CASSVTSSYEQYF. As DNA, the CDR3 is TGTGCCAGCAGTGTGACCAGTTCCTACGAGCAGTACTTC.

The rearrangement uses TRBV14 and TRBJ2-3, with TRBD1 identical over 8 bases. Germline values: CDR1 SGHDN, CDR2 FVKESK. The J segment lost 4 bases and the V segment lost 4 bases, leaving 13 bases of the junction unmatched. This CDR3 contains 17 residues. The CDR3 DNA follows: TGTGCCAGCAGCCTCTACCCATCCGACAGGGGTGCAGATACGCAGTATTTT. Its translation: CASSLYPSDRGADTQYF. The entire variable domain, with the rest obtained from reference TRBV14 and TRBJ2-3, is as follows: EAGVTQFPSHSVIEKGQTVTLRCDPISGHDNLYWYRRVMGKEIKFLLHFVKESKQDESGMPNNRFLAERTGGTYSTLKVQPAELEDSGVYFCASSLYPSDRGADTQYFGPGTRLTVL.

The chain carries TRBV29-1 and TRBJ2-1; D may be TRBD2 (5 bases). The V end was cut by 1 base, the J end by 6 bases, with 16 bases between. Germline assignment: CDR1 SQVTM and CDR2 ANQGSEA. The length of the CDR3 is 15 residues. CDR3 nucleotides: TGCAGCGTTGAAGCGGGGTTAGCGTTTTTCAATGAGCAGTTCTTC. Its translation: CSVEAGLAFFNEQFF.

V and J are TRBV27 and TRBJ1-2; tentatively, D is TRBD1 (5 bases). V lost 4 bases, J lost 8 bases, and 14 bases lay in between. This CDR3 is 13 amino acids long. CDR1 MNHEY and CDR2 SMNVEV come from the germline V gene (reference sequence). The CDR3 is CASSSTVFGGYTF. In DNA form, the CDR3 reads TGTGCCAGCAGTTCGACAGTCTTCGGAGGCTACACCTTC.

This clone was counted between two and nine times. This rearrangement joins TRBV9 to TRBJ1-1; the D gene is possibly TRBD1 (6 bases). Germline V CDR1 and CDR2: SGDLS, YYNGEE. CDR3 length: 14 residues. V was clipped by 3 bases and J by 3 bases, with 12 bases between them. CDR3 sequence: CASSAGDTYTEAFF. Here the CDR3 DNA reads TGTGCCAGCAGCGCGGGGGACACATACACTGAAGCTTTCTTT.

The chain couples TRBV7-3 to TRBJ2-5; no firm D call. This CDR3 is built from 13 residues. Between the trimmed V and J ends, which lost 3 bases and 6 bases, there was a span of 11 bases. Germline CDR1 SGHTA, CDR2 FQGTGA. The CDR3 DNA reads TGTGCCAGCAGCTTTGGTGGGCCGAAGACCCAGTACTTC. Protein sequence: CASSFGGPKTQYF.

This clone has a handful of counts. The chain is built from TRBV19 and TRBJ2-5; a possible D gene is TRBD2 (6 bases). Germline V CDR1 and CDR2: LNHDA, SQIVND (reference sequence). V lost 1 base and J 6 bases, leaving 12 bases between the germline ends. There are 14 residues in the CDR3. The CDR3 spells CASSIGGVRKTQYF. Here the CDR3 DNA reads TGTGCCAGTAGTATAGGCGGGGTGAGGAAGACCCAGTACTTC.

CDR3 in amino acids: CASSFGGGTYEQYF. In DNA form, the CDR3 reads TGCGCCAGCAGCTTTGGAGGGGGAACCTACGAGCAGTACTTC. The genes are TRBV5-1 and TRBJ2-7; D may be TRBD1 or TRBD2 (6 bases each). The germline V and J ends were trimmed by 2 bases and 2 bases, with 11 bases remaining between them. This CDR3 region has 14 residues. Germline CDR1 reads SGHRS; CDR2 reads YFSETQ.

The rearrangement links TRBV27 to TRBJ2-1; the D is unclear. The CDR3 spans 16 residues. The V end was cut by 5 bases, the J end by 2 bases, with 16 bases between. Per germline, CDR1 MNHEY and CDR2 SMNVEV (reference sequence). CDR3 amino acids: CASSPGRVRPYNEQFF. CDR3 sequence (DNA): TGTGCCAGCAGTCCTGGACGGGTTCGACCCTACAATGAGCAGTTCTTC.

V and J are TRBV10-3 and TRBJ2-7; 12 bases are a match to TRBD2. Germline-derived CDR1 and CDR2 are ENHRY and SYGVKD. This CDR3 comprises 15 residues. Germline trimming cut 8 bases from V and 1 base from J; bases unmatched to any gene: 6. CDR3: CAIGRTSGTSYEQYF. In nucleotides, the CDR3 is TGTGCCATCGGAAGGACTAGCGGGACATCCTACGAGCAGTACTTC.

The gene calls are TRBV9 and TRBJ2-7, with TRBD1 identical over 7 bases. The CDR3 is 15 amino acids. Germline assignment: CDR1 SGDLS and CDR2 YYNGEE. After removal of 0 bases from V and 3 bases from J, the junction contained 6 bases not matched to a gene. The CDR3 DNA follows: TGTGCCAGCAGCGTAGGCCCGACAGGGCTCTACGAGCAGTACTTC. Translating it yields CASSVGPTGLYEQYF.

The V gene is TRBV5-1, the J gene TRBJ2-7; no firm D call. Germline values: CDR1 SGHRS, CDR2 YFSETQ. V shed 3 bases and J shed 0 bases, with 19 bases lying between them. The CDR3 is 17 residues long. This CDR3 reads CASSSSDKLVGSYEQYF. The CDR3 nucleotides are TGCGCCAGCAGCTCTTCCGACAAACTCGTTGGCTCCTACGAGCAGTACTTC.

The V gene is TRBV27, the J gene TRBJ1-4; 9 nucleotides align to TRBD1. The CDR3 has 14 residues. Germline CDR1 reads MNHEY; CDR2 reads SMNVEV (reference sequence). V was clipped by 5 bases and J by 9 bases; unmatched bases: 7. CDR3 nucleotide sequence: TGTGCCAGCAGTCCGGGACAGGGCGGGAAAAAACTGTTTTTT. It codes for CASSPGQGGKKLFF.

This rearrangement joins TRBV5-6 to TRBJ2-7; TRBD1 matches 7 bases. CDR1 and CDR2 (germline): SGHDT, YYEEEE. This CDR3 has 13 amino acids. With 3 bases clipped from V and 5 bases from J, the junction kept 5 bases outside the gene matches. The CDR3 region has the DNA TGTGCCAGCAGCTCCGACAGGGTGGACGAGCAGTACTTC. It is translated as CASSSDRVDEQYF. The full variable domain, rest sourced from reference TRBV5-6 and TRBJ2-7, is DAGVTQSPTHLIKTRGQQVTLRCSPKSGHDTVSWYQQALGQGPQFIFQYYEEEERQRGNFPDRFSGHQFPNYSSELNVNALLLGDSALYLCASSSDRVDEQYFGPGTRLTVT.

J is TRBJ2-3 and V is TRBV28, with unresolved D. V lost 3 bases to trimming and J lost 8 bases, with 12 bases between them. The length of the CDR3 is 13 residues. Germline-derived CDR1 and CDR2 are MDHEN and SYDVKM. The CDR3 nucleotides are TGTGCCAGCAGTTTCCGACCGTCCGGTACGCAGTATTTT. This gives the protein CASSFRPSGTQYF.

The CDR3 reads CASKSGGVITF. The CDR3 bases are TGTGCCAGCAAATCAGGGGGGGTTATCACCTTC. This chain uses TRBV9 with TRBJ1-2, with 7 bases matching TRBD1. The J segment lost 13 bases and the V segment lost 6 bases, leaving 9 bases of the junction unmatched. CDR3 size: 11 residues. Germline V gene lookup returns CDR1 SGDLS and CDR2 YYNGEE.

The CDR3 DNA reads as TGCGCCAGCAGCCGGTCCCAATTTACCGGGACAGGGAGTAATGAGCAGTTCTTC. It is translated as CASSRSQFTGTGSNEQFF. The V call is TRBV5-1, the J call TRBJ2-1; 9 nucleotides line up with TRBD1. V dropped 4 bases and J dropped 7; count of bases not matched to a gene: 18. CDR1 SGHRS and CDR2 YFSETQ come from the germline V gene. This CDR3 has 18 amino acids.

This clone has just one count. The V and J genes are TRBV7-8 and TRBJ2-3, with 7 bases identical to TRBD2. Germline V gene lookup returns CDR1 SGHVS and CDR2 FQNEAQ. The CDR3 has 16 amino acids. V shed 4 bases, J shed 2 bases, and the junction held 9 bases outside the gene matches. In nucleotides, the CDR3 is TGTGCCAGCAGCTCCCTATGGAGCGGGGACACAGATACGCAGTATTTT. Translation: CASSSLWSGDTDTQYF.

This clone has only a few counts. The rearrangement uses TRBV27 and TRBJ1-2; the D gene is possibly TRBD1 (5 bases). The V gene lost 8 bases and the J gene lost 5 bases, with 21 bases spanning the gap. The CDR3 covers 15 residues. The germline gives CDR1 MNHEY, CDR2 SMNVEV (reference sequence). The chain's CDR3 is CASALSWGAGYGYTF. CDR3 nucleotide sequence: TGTGCCAGCGCCCTAAGTTGGGGCGCCGGGTATGGCTACACCTTC.

CDR3 DNA sequence: TGTGCCACCAGCAGAGATCTAGGTGCGAATGAAAAACTGTTTTTT. Encoded protein: CATSRDLGANEKLFF. The chain recombines TRBV15 with TRBJ1-4; D unclear. Germline values: CDR1 LNHNV, CDR2 YYDKDF (reference sequence). With 0 bases removed from V and 5 bases from J, the gap between germline ends came to 10 bases. The CDR3 is 15 residues long.

The V and J genes are TRBV29-1 and TRBJ1-2; the D is unclear. Trimming removed 5 bases from V and 4 bases from J, with 8 bases in between. The V gene's germline CDR1 is SQVTM and CDR2 ANQGSEA. The CDR3 has 11 residues. DNA for the CDR3: TGCAGCGTTCGCCTGATCTATGGCTACACCTTC. Protein sequence: CSVRLIYGYTF.

V gene TRBV29-1 combines with J gene TRBJ2-7; possible D gene TRBD2, 5 bases. The germline V and J ends were trimmed by 2 bases and 4 bases, with 15 bases remaining between them. The germline gives CDR1 SQVTM, CDR2 ANQGSEA. The length of the CDR3 is 14 residues. The CDR3 region is CSVEYPGSRYEQYF. The DNA for the CDR3 is TGCAGCGTTGAATATCCGGGATCTCGGTACGAGCAGTACTTC.

The sample holds a few counts of this clone. V gene TRBV5-1 combines with J gene TRBJ2-7; D ambiguous. The CDR3 runs to 13 residues. V lost 0 bases, J lost 3 bases, and 7 bases lay in between. Germline V gene data show CDR1 as SGHRS and CDR2 as YFSETQ. CDR3 in DNA: TGCGCCAGCAGCTTGGGGATCCACTACGAGCAGTACTTC. This encodes CASSLGIHYEQYF.

The chain employs TRBV7-2 and TRBJ2-5; D perhaps matches TRBD1 (6 bases). V was trimmed by 1 base and J by 3 bases, leaving 12 bases between them. The V gene's germline CDR1 is SGHTA and CDR2 FQGNSA. CDR3 length: 15 amino acids. The CDR3 DNA reads TGTGCCAGCAGCTTAGTCAACAGGGCGAAAGAGACCCAGTACTTC. This translates into CASSLVNRAKETQYF.

V is TRBV10-3 and J is TRBJ2-7, with TRBD1 matching over 7 bases. V trimming: 0 bases; J trimming: 4 bases; junction bases outside the gene matches: 0. Per germline, CDR1 ENHRY and CDR2 SYGVKD. This CDR3 contains 13 residues. The CDR3, as DNA: TGTGCCATCAGTGAGTCGACAGGGTACGAGCAGTACTTC. It translates to CAISESTGYEQYF.

As DNA, the CDR3 is TGCGCCAGCAGCAGGGAGGGGAATCCCTACAATGAGCAGTTCTTC. It specifies CASSREGNPYNEQFF. The chain links TRBV5-1 to TRBJ2-1, with TRBD2 matching 7 bases. The V and J ends lost 4 bases and 2 bases, in that order; junction bases with no gene match: 6. The CDR3 sequence is 15 residues long. Germline values: CDR1 SGHRS, CDR2 YFSETQ.